The entry below describes one TCR beta chain. The data were obtained in a study of blood T cell repertoires in COVID-19. Study-wide background: The cDNA or gDNA used as material had been derived from T cells, B-cell-depleted T cells, or PBMCs.

This CDR3 contains 12 residues. V shed 7 bases, J shed 7 bases, and the junction held 5 bases outside the gene matches. Germline V gene lookup returns CDR1 SGHRS and CDR2 YFSETQ. Clones were sequenced by immunoSEQ multiplex PCR, and TCRdb holds only the in-frame ones, with some missing. Of about 99,000 clones listed, roughly 90% are singletons. The genes are TRBV5-1 and TRBJ2-1, with 7 bases fitting TRBD1. The sequence was collected from a human donor in a cohort sampled during active COVID-19. The sequencing input was peripheral blood. The CDR3 DNA reads as TGCGCCAGCTCTACAGGGGTGAATGAGCAGTTCTTC. Translation: CASSTGVNEQFF.